The clone carrying this T cell receptor (beta chain) was counted a few times. These data belong to a study of cytomegalovirus exposure and HLA in healthy donors. With 60 Vbeta and 13 Jbeta primers, the PCR was carried out. The table came from immunoSEQ multiplex PCR; TCRdb's copy has only in-frame clones and leaves some out. Seen here are 85,000 to 95,000 clones, under 9% observed once, and the top ten hold about 2%. This CDR3 is 15 amino acids long. Germline CDR1 reads MGHRA; CDR2 reads YSYEKL. V was cut by 0 bases and J by 3 bases, with 12 bases left in between. The sequencing input was PBMCs. The receptor was isolated from a man over 45 in good health and CMV-seronegative. The rearrangement joins TRBV4-1 to TRBJ2-7; tentatively, D is TRBD1 (6 bases). This chain's CDR3 is CASSQESGQLYEQYF. In nucleotides, the CDR3 is TGCGCCAGCAGCCAAGAGTCGGGACAACTCTACGAGCAGTACTTC.